The rows below give T cell receptor beta chains drawn from one sample of a study of OX40 agonist ivuxolimab in advanced cancers. Repertoires were generated with immunoSEQ multiplex PCR, while TCRdb's copy carries only in-frame clones and drops some. Of roughly 60,000 clones in the sample, 91% were seen once. Sequenced material: CD4+ or CD8+ T cells sorted from blood, taken in a trial of the OX40 agonist ivuxolimab. These receptors were taken from an adult with an advanced solid tumor such as melanoma, head and neck, liver or kidney cancer. Both conserved end residues are part of each CDR3. D genes are given only for firm matches.

>NA|TRBJ1-4|TRBV7-8
TGTGCCAGCAGCTCGTTGACTCGCAGAGCTAATGAAAAACTGTTTTTT
CASSSLTRRANEKLFF
>TRBD2|TRBJ2-1|TRBV4-1
TGCGCCAGCAGCCAAGATTGGGGAGGGCCCCACAATGAGCAGTTCTTC
CASSQDWGGPHNEQFF
>TRBD2|TRBJ2-3|TRBV15
TGTGCCACCAGGGAAGGGACTAGCGGGAACACAGATACGCAGTATTTT
CATREGTSGNTDTQYF
>NA|TRBJ2-6|TRBV19
TGTGCCAGTAAGACGGTATCCGGGGCCAACGTCCTGACTTTC
CASKTVSGANVLTF
>TRBD2|TRBJ2-1|TRBV18
TGTGCCAGCTCCCCGGGACTAGCGGGAGGCGGAGAGCAGTTCTTC
CASSPGLAGGGEQFF
>NA|TRBJ1-5|TRBV30
TGTGCCTGGAAAGCGGGGACTGAAGCACAGCCCCAGCATTTT
CAWKAGTEAQPQHF
>TRBD2|TRBJ2-1|TRBV6-5
TGTGCCAGCAGTTACTCGAGAAGCGGGAGGGGAAATGAGCAGTTCTTC
CASSYSRSGRGNEQFF
>TRBD2|TRBJ2-1|TRBV19
TGTGCCAGTAGTATCCCACGACTAGCGGACAATGAGCAGTTCTTC
CASSIPRLADNEQFF
>NA|TRBJ1-5|TRBV2
TGTGCCAGCAGTCCTGACAGGACCTATAGCAATCAGCCCCAGCATTTT
CASSPDRTYSNQPQHF
>NA|TRBJ2-7|TRBV30
TGTGCCTGGGACTCGGACGGCTCCTACGAGCAGTACTTC
CAWDSDGSYEQYF
>TRBD1|TRBJ2-7|TRBV7-8
TGTGCCAGCAGCGATTACAGGGGTGACTACGAGCAGTACTTC
CASSDYRGDYEQYF
>NA|TRBJ2-5|TRBV5-8
TGTGCCAGCAGCTTGAGAGGTCAGACGCAAGAGACCCAGTACTTC
CASSLRGQTQETQYF
>TRBD2|TRBJ2-1|TRBV5-1
TGCGCCAGCAGCCCCGGGACTAGCGGGAGGGTCGATGAGCAGTTCTTC
CASSPGTSGRVDEQFF
>NA|TRBJ1-6|TRBV28
TGTGCCAGCAGTCAAGGTCTGGGGTCTGGTTATTCACCCCTCCACTTT
CASSQGLGSGYSPLHF
>NA|TRBJ2-7|TRBV10-1
TGCGCCAGCAGAGACAGTGGCCCCTACGAGCAGTACTTC
CASRDSGPYEQYF
>NA|TRBJ2-2|TRBV19
TGTGCCAGTAGTATGGGTTCACGGAACACCGGGGAGCTGTTTTTT
CASSMGSRNTGELFF